This entry lists 31 T cell receptor beta chains sequenced from one sample in a study of blood T cell repertoires in COVID-19. This table comes from immunoSEQ multiplex PCR, and its TCRdb copy is limited to in-frame clones, with some not included. The sample holds about 31,000 clones; roughly 90% are singletons and the top ten take 0.55% to 0.7%. Sequenced material: peripheral blood. These receptors were obtained from a woman between 40 and 50 years old with active or convalescent COVID-19.

The chain has TRBV28 and TRBJ2-4, with 7 bases lining up with TRBD1. The CDR3 has 18 residues. CDR1 and CDR2 from the germline V gene are MDHEN and SYDVKM. V lost 3 bases, J lost 0 bases, and 11 bases stayed unmatched. CDR3 coding DNA: TGTGCCAGCAGTTTGGGTAGGGGGCAACTACTAGCCAAAAACATTCAGTACTTC. Translation gives CASSLGRGQLLAKNIQYF. The full variable domain, rest sourced from reference TRBV28 and TRBJ2-4, is DVKVTQSSRYLVKRTGEKVFLECVQDMDHENMFWYRQDPGLGLRLIYFSYDVKMKEKGDIPEGYSVSREKKERFSLILESASTNQTSMYLCASSLGRGQLLAKNIQYFGAGTRLSVL.

This chain joins TRBV11-2 and TRBJ2-7; 8 nucleotides align to TRBD2. Trimming at V came to 0 bases and at J to 6 bases, leaving 4 bases not matched to a gene. This CDR3 is 14 amino acids long. Per germline, CDR1 SGHAT and CDR2 FQNNGV. The CDR3, as DNA: TGTGCCAGCAGCTTAGAAGCGGGAGTAGCCGAGCAGTACTTC. This codes for CASSLEAGVAEQYF.

The chain is built from TRBV19 and TRBJ1-5; D not certain. V was trimmed by 6 bases and J by 1 base, leaving 7 bases between them. CDR3 size: 13 residues. Germline V gives CDR1 LNHDA, CDR2 SQIVND (reference sequence). CDR3 loop: CASSAQSNQPQHF. In DNA, the CDR3 is TGTGCCAGTAGCGCACAGAGCAATCAGCCCCAGCATTTT.

Comments on this clone: Additional DNA sequences in this sample encode the identical CDR3. The chain couples TRBV2 to TRBJ1-4, with 7 bases matching TRBD1. The CDR3 consists of 15 residues. Germline V gene data show CDR1 as SNHLY and CDR2 as FYNNEI. Unmatched junction bases numbered 9, after V lost 5 bases and J lost 6 bases. CDR3 protein: CASSKTDRRDEKLFF. The CDR3 nucleotides read TGTGCCAGCAGTAAGACGGACAGGAGGGATGAAAAACTGTTTTTT.

The V call is TRBV7-2, the J call TRBJ1-6; D is undetermined. Trimming removed 3 bases at V and 14 bases at J, with 11 bases between. Germline CDR1 and CDR2: SGHTA and FQGNSA. The length of the CDR3 is 12 residues. In nucleotides, the CDR3 is TGTGCCAGCAGCTTTGCCCCACAAACCCTCCACTTT. The encoded protein is CASSFAPQTLHF.

This clone was seen only once. The chain joins TRBV7-3 to TRBJ2-7; D is undetermined. The CDR3 runs 13 residues. Trimming shortened V by 5 bases and J by 4 bases, and 12 bases separated the two germline ends. Germline V gene data show CDR1 as SGHTA and CDR2 as FQGTGA. The CDR3, as DNA: TGTGCCAGCAGCCCCTACGCCGGGTACGAGCAGTACTTC. Translated: CASSPYAGYEQYF.

The chain combines TRBV15 with TRBJ1-4, with TRBD1 as a possible D gene (5 bases). The CDR3 has 15 residues. Germline CDR1 and CDR2: LNHNV and YYDKDF (reference sequence). Deletions cut 0 bases from V and 4 bases from J, with 9 bases between. CDR3 loop: CATSREAGGNEKLFF. The CDR3 nucleotides are TGTGCCACCAGCAGAGAGGCGGGGGGTAATGAAAAACTGTTTTTT.

This clone was detected once. The gene calls are TRBV13 and TRBJ2-7; maybe TRBD2 (6 bases). Trimming took off 5 bases at V and 5 bases at J, with 16 bases between the two ends. The CDR3 has 14 amino acids. CDR1 and CDR2 from the germline V gene are PRHDT and FYEKMQ (reference sequence). The CDR3 DNA is TGTGCCAGCAGCCTGACTAGGGCTGTGAACGAGCAGTACTTC. It encodes CASSLTRAVNEQYF.

This clone is a singleton in its sample. The V and J genes are TRBV27 and TRBJ2-7; a weak D match, TRBD2 (6 bases). Germline CDR1 MNHEY, CDR2 SMNVEV (reference sequence). The ends were cut back, 3 bases at V and 5 bases at J, with 14 bases in the middle. The CDR3 consists of 14 residues. Here the CDR3 DNA reads TGTGCCAGCAGTTTCCTCGCGGGACTCGACGAGCAGTACTTC. The encoded protein is CASSFLAGLDEQYF.

The chain joins TRBV19 to TRBJ1-2; 9 bases match TRBD1. From germline, CDR1 is LNHDA and CDR2 SQIVND (reference sequence). There are 13 residues in the CDR3. J was trimmed by 4 bases and V by 5 bases; bases with no gene match: 2. The CDR3: CASSATGGYGYTF. The CDR3 nucleotides read TGTGCCAGTAGTGCGACAGGGGGCTATGGCTACACCTTC.

The chain couples TRBV13 to TRBJ1-6; D unclear. Looked up from germline, CDR1 is PRHDT and CDR2 is FYEKMQ (reference sequence). The germline V and J ends were trimmed by 0 bases and 0 bases, with 12 bases remaining between them. The CDR3 contains 18 residues. CDR3 sequence (DNA): TGTGCCAGCAGCTTAGGGCTGCTTCGTAGCTCCTATAATTCACCCCTCCACTTT. It translates to CASSLGLLRSSYNSPLHF.

The chain is built from TRBV6-4 and TRBJ1-2; D may be TRBD1 (6 bases). Between the trimmed V and J ends, which lost 6 bases and 7 bases, there was a span of 21 bases. This CDR3 has 15 residues. CDR1 and CDR2 (germline): MRHNA, SNTAGT. Written as DNA, the CDR3 is TGTGCCAGCAGCCCTGGGGGGGCGACTCTTTTTGGCTACACCTTC. Translating it yields CASSPGGATLFGYTF.

The table lists this clone with a count of one. The rearrangement uses TRBV28 and TRBJ1-2; D is uncertain. The CDR3 has 11 residues. V gave up 1 base and J gave up 8 bases, with 5 bases separating them. The germline V gene has CDR1 MDHEN and CDR2 SYDVKM. For the CDR3, the DNA is TGTGCCAGCAGTTTATCGCGGGGCTACACCTTC. Translation: CASSLSRGYTF.

The J gene is TRBJ1-4, the V gene TRBV10-2; 7 positions match TRBD1. Germline lookup yields CDR1 WSHSY and CDR2 SAAADI. The CDR3 loop spans 15 amino acids. J lost 0 bases, V lost 10 bases, and 8 bases had no gene match. The CDR3 loop reads CATHDRAATNEKLFF. CDR3 nucleotides: TGCGCCACACATGACAGGGCCGCAACTAATGAAAAACTGTTTTTT.

The count of this clone is one. This chain joins TRBV19 and TRBJ1-5, with D unresolved. The V gene lost 3 bases and the J gene lost 0 bases, with 6 bases spanning the gap. CDR1 LNHDA and CDR2 SQIVND come from the germline V gene (reference sequence). The CDR3 is made up of 14 amino acids. The CDR3 sequence: CASSITGSNQPQHF. The CDR3 nucleotides read TGTGCCAGTAGTATTACGGGTAGCAATCAGCCCCAGCATTTT.

The CDR3 sequence is CASSYDVTGNTEAFF. In DNA form, the CDR3 reads TGTGCCAGCAGTTACGACGTGACAGGGAACACTGAAGCTTTCTTT. This sequence joins TRBV6-5 and TRBJ1-1; TRBD1 is a possible D gene (6 bases). The CDR3 consists of 15 residues. The V and J ends lost 2 bases and 1 base respectively, with 11 bases between them. The V gene's germline CDR1 is MNHEY and CDR2 SVGAGI.

The chain combines TRBV5-8 with TRBJ2-5, with 9 bases aligning to TRBD1. V trimming: 4 bases; J trimming: 2 bases; junction bases outside the gene matches: 3. CDR1 is SGHTS and CDR2 is YDEGEE in the germline V gene. The CDR3 is made up of 14 amino acids. This CDR3 is CASSPGQGQETQYF. For the CDR3, the DNA is TGTGCCAGCAGCCCGGGACAGGGTCAAGAGACCCAGTACTTC.

The chain joins TRBV29-1 to TRBJ1-5; 9 nucleotides agree with TRBD1. V shed 6 bases and J 2 bases; nucleotides not matched to a gene: 5. The length of the CDR3 is 14 residues. Germline CDR1 reads SQVTM; CDR2 reads ANQGSEA. The CDR3 nucleotides are TGCAGCGTCGCACAGGGGGCTGGCAATCAGCCCCAGCATTTT. It codes for CSVAQGAGNQPQHF.

The chain couples TRBV5-1 to TRBJ1-2; 11 bases line up with TRBD1. This CDR3 contains 16 residues. Germline V gene lookup returns CDR1 SGHRS and CDR2 YFSETQ. Trimming cost V 4 bases and J 4 bases; bases outside gene matches: 9. The CDR3 spells CASSPTEGTGGYGYTF. In DNA form, the CDR3 reads TGCGCCAGCAGCCCCACAGAGGGGACAGGGGGCTATGGCTACACCTTC.

V usage is TRBV10-3 and J usage is TRBJ2-1; tentatively, D is TRBD2 (6 bases). This CDR3 region has 15 residues. Deletions cut 6 bases from V and 4 bases from J, with 16 bases between. CDR1 is ENHRY and CDR2 is SYGVKD in the germline V gene. The CDR3: CAISPGQGGYNEQFF. The CDR3 nucleotides are TGTGCCATCAGCCCCGGGCAGGGAGGATACAATGAGCAGTTCTTC.

This chain uses TRBV3-1 (or the pseudogene TRBV3-2) with TRBJ2-2; the D is unclear. Per the germline V gene, CDR1 is LGHDT and CDR2 is YNNKEL (reference sequence). The CDR3 length is 14 residues. Trimming took 4 bases from V and 1 from J, leaving 7 bases between them. CDR3 nucleotides: TGTGCCAGCAGCCCGCTGAGGAACACCGGGGAGCTGTTTTTT. Translation gives CASSPLRNTGELFF.

This clone was seen just once. The CDR3, as DNA: TGTGCCAGCTCACAATCCACAGGGGGCAACACTGAAGCTTTCTTT. Protein sequence: CASSQSTGGNTEAFF. The rearrangement joins TRBV18 to TRBJ1-1, with 9 bases that match TRBD1. Losses at the gene ends were 4 bases for V and 2 bases for J; bases not matched to a gene: 5. Germline CDR1 is KGHSH and CDR2 is LQKENI. This CDR3 contains 15 residues. The entire variable domain, with the rest obtained from reference TRBV18 and TRBJ1-1, is as follows: NAGVMQNPRHLVRRRGQEARLRCSPMKGHSHVYWYRQLPEEGLKFMVYLQKENIIDESGMPKERFSAEFPKEGPSILRIQQVVRGDSAAYFCASSQSTGGNTEAFFGQGTRLTVV.

This clone was picked up a small number of times. The chain uses TRBV7-3 and TRBJ2-1; 10 bases fit TRBD2. CDR3 length equals 16 residues. CDR1 is SGHTA, CDR2 FQGTGA, per germline. Trimming took 3 bases from V and 5 from J; bases not matched to a gene: 7. The CDR3 region has the DNA TGTGCCAGCAGCTTCCCTAGCGGGGGTCAGAACAATGAGCAGTTCTTC. Protein sequence: CASSFPSGGQNNEQFF.

The chain links TRBV6-5 to TRBJ2-7; 12 nucleotides align to TRBD2. Germline V lookup: CDR1 MNHEY, CDR2 SVGAGI. Trimming removed 2 bases from V and 7 bases from J; junction bases left unmatched: 9. The length of the CDR3 is 16 residues. CDR3 in amino acids: CASSYRRLAGGKEQYF. CDR3 in DNA: TGTGCCAGCAGTTACAGGCGGCTAGCGGGAGGGAAAGAGCAGTACTTC.

This chain links TRBV19 with TRBJ1-5; tentatively, D is TRBD1 (5 bases). This CDR3 is 20 amino acids long. Trimming took 1 base from V and 7 from J, leaving 29 bases between them. Germline V gives CDR1 LNHDA, CDR2 SQIVND (reference sequence). The DNA for the CDR3 is TGTGCCAGTAGTATAGGCTTTTGGCTGACAGTGGCCCCGGAAGGGCAGCCCCAGCATTTT. Protein: CASSIGFWLTVAPEGQPQHF.

V is TRBV5-1 and J is TRBJ2-3; perhaps TRBD1 as D (5 bases). Trimming took 0 bases from V and 0 from J, leaving 11 bases between them. This CDR3 spans 16 amino acids. Looked up from germline, CDR1 is SGHRS and CDR2 is YFSETQ. The CDR3 is CASSLGAGRSTDTQYF. CDR3 DNA: TGCGCCAGCAGCTTGGGGGCAGGGCGAAGCACAGATACGCAGTATTTT.

The chain combines TRBV4-3 with TRBJ2-5, with 8 bases identical to TRBD1. The CDR3 contains 13 residues. Germline CDR1 LGHNA, CDR2 YSLEER. With 4 bases clipped from V and 4 bases from J, the junction kept 2 bases outside the gene matches. CDR3 in amino acids: CASSLDRGETQYF. As DNA, the CDR3 is TGCGCCAGCAGCCTCGACAGGGGAGAGACCCAGTACTTC.

The J gene is TRBJ2-1, the V gene TRBV27; TRBD2 matches 8 bases. CDR1 MNHEY and CDR2 SMNVEV come from the germline V gene (reference sequence). The CDR3 is 17 residues long. V gave up 3 bases and J gave up 4 bases; unmatched junction bases: 11. The chain's CDR3 is CASSFSGEGDRYNEQFF. In DNA form, the CDR3 reads TGTGCCAGCAGTTTTAGCGGGGAAGGGGACCGGTACAATGAGCAGTTCTTC.

The CDR3 DNA sequence: TGCGCCAGCAGCCAAGATATGGTCGTGGGAACAGGGATGTCCAATGAGCAGTTCTTC. Protein sequence: CASSQDMVVGTGMSNEQFF. The chain joins TRBV4-3 to TRBJ2-1; D perhaps matches TRBD1 (6 bases). The V gene lost 0 bases and the J gene lost 6 bases, with 24 bases spanning the gap. The CDR3 contains 19 residues. Germline V gene sequence: CDR1 LGHNA, CDR2 YSLEER.

The V and J genes are TRBV7-9 and TRBJ2-3, with 11 bases fitting TRBD2. V lost 5 bases and J lost 5; bases outside the gene matches: 6. Germline assignment: CDR1 SEHNR and CDR2 FQNEAQ (reference sequence). The CDR3 consists of 15 residues. Written as DNA, the CDR3 is TGTGCCAGCAGCCTTAGCGGGGGGGCCAGAGATACGCAGTATTTT. Translation: CASSLSGGARDTQYF.

This chain links TRBV11-1 with TRBJ2-3; TRBD1 matches at 7 bases. Trimming removed 4 bases from V and 2 bases from J; junction bases left unmatched: 9. Germline CDR1 is SGHAT and CDR2 is FQDESV (reference sequence). The CDR3 runs to 16 residues. The CDR3 reads CASSYDRQGVTDTQYF. DNA of the CDR3: TGTGCCAGCAGCTATGATCGACAGGGAGTCACAGATACGCAGTATTTT.